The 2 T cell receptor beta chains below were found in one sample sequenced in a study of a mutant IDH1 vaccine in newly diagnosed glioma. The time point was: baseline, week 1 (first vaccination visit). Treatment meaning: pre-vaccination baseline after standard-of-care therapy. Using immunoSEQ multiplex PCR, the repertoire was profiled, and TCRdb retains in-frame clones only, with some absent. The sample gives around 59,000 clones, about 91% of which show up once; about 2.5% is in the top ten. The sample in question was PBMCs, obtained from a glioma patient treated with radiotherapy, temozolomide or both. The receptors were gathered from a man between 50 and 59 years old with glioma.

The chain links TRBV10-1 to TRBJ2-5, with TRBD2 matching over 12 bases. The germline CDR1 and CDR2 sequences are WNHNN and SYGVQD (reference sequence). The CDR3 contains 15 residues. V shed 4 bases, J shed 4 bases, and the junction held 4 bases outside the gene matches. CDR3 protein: CASSAGLAGRETQYF. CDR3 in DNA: TGCGCCAGCAGTGCCGGACTAGCGGGAAGAGAGACCCAGTACTTC.

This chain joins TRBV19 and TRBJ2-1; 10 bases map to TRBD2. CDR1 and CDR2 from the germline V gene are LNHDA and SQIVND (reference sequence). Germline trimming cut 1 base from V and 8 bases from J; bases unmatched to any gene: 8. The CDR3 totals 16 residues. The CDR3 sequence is CASSIAASGSIDEQFF. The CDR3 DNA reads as TGTGCCAGTAGTATAGCTGCTAGCGGGAGTATTGATGAGCAGTTCTTC.